A single sample is the source of the 18 T cell receptor beta chains below, sequenced in a study of CD8 T cells in Susac syndrome. Reverse transcription used roughly 0.45 to 1 ug RNA and random hexamers. TCRdb used MiXCR to reprocess the immunoSEQ multiplex PCR reads, holding one entry per CDR3 protein. Of 140,000 or so distinct CDR3 sequences in the sample, approximately 95% were seen once. The sequenced material came from CD4+ T cells from PBMCs. Receptor source: a human donor with Susac syndrome.

V and J are TRBV20-1 and TRBJ1-2; possible D gene TRBD1, 5 bases. Trimming took off 0 bases at V and 4 bases at J, with 9 bases between the two ends. This CDR3 has 13 amino acids. Germline CDR1 reads DFQATT; CDR2 reads SNEGSKA (reference sequence). In nucleotides, the CDR3 is TGCAGTGCTAGAGATGGCCAGGGCTATGGCTACACCTTC. It encodes CSARDGQGYGYTF.

The gene calls are TRBV9 and TRBJ2-5, with 7 bases identical to TRBD1. Per the germline V gene, CDR1 is SGDLS and CDR2 is YYNGEE. Trimming at V came to 3 bases and at J to 0 bases, leaving 2 bases not matched to a gene. This CDR3 region has 14 residues. The DNA of the CDR3 is TGTGCCAGCAGCGAAGGGGGCCACCAAGAGACCCAGTACTTC. Encoded protein: CASSEGGHQETQYF.

The chain recombines TRBV12-3 or TRBV12-4 with TRBJ1-2; D uncertain. Deletions cut 0 bases from V and 8 bases from J, with 4 bases between. This CDR3 has 11 amino acids. As DNA, the CDR3 is TGTGCCAGCAGTTTAGCGGAGGGCTACACCTTC. Encoded protein: CASSLAEGYTF.

CDR3 protein: CSARATTAGEKLFF. The CDR3, as DNA: TGCAGTGCTAGAGCTACGACCGCAGGGGAAAAACTGTTTTTT. The chain employs TRBV20-1 and TRBJ1-4; D possibly corresponds to TRBD1 (5 bases). CDR3 length: 14 amino acids. Trimming pared 1 base from V and 8 bases from J, leaving 14 bases between. Germline V gives CDR1 DFQATT, CDR2 SNEGSKA (reference sequence).

V gene TRBV18 combines with J gene TRBJ2-2; a possible D gene is TRBD1 (6 bases). The CDR3 contains 15 residues. Per the germline V gene, CDR1 is KGHSH and CDR2 is LQKENI. Trimming removed 2 bases at V and 4 bases at J, with 11 bases between. CDR3 in DNA: TGTGCCAGCTCACCAAGGGGACAACGCACCGGGGAGCTGTTTTTT. This sequence encodes CASSPRGQRTGELFF.

A single count supports this clonotype. The V call is TRBV15, the J call TRBJ2-3; no definite D call. The CDR3 runs 13 residues. Germline-derived CDR1 and CDR2 are LNHNV and YYDKDF (reference sequence). Trimming cost V 9 bases and J 5 bases, with 15 bases left between them. CDR3 DNA: TGTGCCACTAAACCCCAACCGGGAGATACGCAGTATTTT. This gives the protein CATKPQPGDTQYF.

V is TRBV7-2 and J is TRBJ1-4; the match to TRBD1 covers 7 bases. Germline CDR1 and CDR2: SGHTA and FQGNSA. Trimming cost V 2 bases and J 7 bases; bases outside gene matches: 7. This CDR3 is built from 15 residues. The CDR3 region has the DNA TGTGCCAGCAGCTTAAGTCAGGGGGGTGCTGAAAAACTGTTTTTT. It encodes CASSLSQGGAEKLFF.

This chain joins TRBV20-1 and TRBJ2-5, with 12 bases that match TRBD2. CDR1 and CDR2 from the germline V gene are DFQATT and SNEGSKA (reference sequence). The V gene end was trimmed by 5 bases and the J gene end by 5 bases; junction bases not matched to a gene: 3. The CDR3 extends over 13 amino acids. CDR3 in DNA: TGCAGTGCTGCTAGCGGGAGGGACGAGACCCAGTACTTC. Translated, it gives CSAASGRDETQYF.

The chain combines TRBV5-4 with TRBJ2-3; no firm D call. Trimming cost V 1 base and J 3 bases, with 3 bases left between them. CDR3 length equals 12 residues. CDR1 SGHNT and CDR2 YYREEE come from the germline V gene (reference sequence). The CDR3 spells CASSLKTDTQYF. The CDR3 DNA reads as TGTGCCAGCAGCTTGAAGACAGATACGCAGTATTTT.

The genes are TRBV20-1 and TRBJ2-2, with 10 bases identical to TRBD1. Germline values: CDR1 DFQATT, CDR2 SNEGSKA (reference sequence). The CDR3 length is 14 residues. J lost 3 bases, V lost 6 bases, and 4 bases had no gene match. The CDR3 reads CSAPTGGHTGELFF. The CDR3 region has the DNA TGCAGTGCCCCGACAGGGGGCCACACCGGGGAGCTGTTTTTT.

The gene calls are TRBV20-1 and TRBJ1-2, with 10 bases aligning to TRBD1. CDR1 is DFQATT, CDR2 SNEGSKA, per germline (reference sequence). The CDR3 consists of 16 residues. V lost 1 base, J lost 8 bases, and 13 bases stayed unmatched. The CDR3: CSARAQATGGGGGYTF. The CDR3 DNA reads TGCAGTGCTAGAGCTCAAGCGACAGGGGGCGGAGGAGGCTACACCTTC.

The chain joins TRBV18 to TRBJ1-1; D gene uncertain. Germline V gives CDR1 KGHSH, CDR2 LQKENI. The length of the CDR3 is 13 residues. The ends were cut back, 1 base at V and 8 bases at J, with 11 bases in the middle. This chain's CDR3 is CASSPQGYQEAFF. The CDR3 bases are TGTGCCAGCTCACCACAAGGCTACCAAGAAGCTTTCTTT.

This clonotype showed up just once. This chain joins TRBV6-6 and TRBJ2-5, with D uncertain. V lost 6 bases to trimming and J lost 1 base, with 18 bases between them. CDR3 length: 16 residues. Per germline, CDR1 MNHNY and CDR2 SVGAGI (reference sequence). In nucleotides, the CDR3 is TGTGCCAGCAGACAAAACTCAATCCTACTCCAAGAGACCCAGTACTTC. Translating it yields CASRQNSILLQETQYF.

The gene calls are TRBV10-3 and TRBJ2-1; weak D call: TRBD2 (6 bases). The CDR3 spans 14 residues. Trimming removed 0 bases from V and 7 bases from J, with 10 bases in between. Germline-derived CDR1 and CDR2 are ENHRY and SYGVKD. The DNA for the CDR3 is TGTGCCATCAGTGAGTCGTCCAGCGGGAATGAGCAGTTCTTC. It translates to CAISESSSGNEQFF.

This clonotype was observed once. This sequence joins TRBV12-3 or TRBV12-4 and TRBJ1-1, with D perhaps matching TRBD1 (6 bases). The CDR3 length is 13 residues. V shed 7 bases and J shed 7 bases, with 16 bases lying between them. This chain's CDR3 is CASTLTGAIEAFF. For the CDR3, the DNA is TGTGCCAGCACCCTGACAGGAGCTATTGAAGCTTTCTTT.

This rearrangement joins TRBV6-4 to TRBJ2-1; the match to TRBD2 covers 14 bases. CDR1 and CDR2 (germline): MRHNA, SNTAGT. The CDR3 is made up of 18 amino acids. V trimming: 0 bases; J trimming: 7 bases; junction bases outside the gene matches: 8. As DNA, the CDR3 is TGTGCCAGCAGTGACTCGGGACTAGCGGGAGATGGAATAAATGAGCAGTTCTTC. This codes for CASSDSGLAGDGINEQFF.

This chain connects TRBV7-4 to TRBJ1-2, with TRBD1 as a possible D gene (5 bases). The CDR3 is 11 residues long. The germline gives CDR1 SGHVT, CDR2 SQSDAQ. The CDR3 loop reads CPTRVGDDYTF. CDR3 nucleotide sequence: TGTCCAACCCGGGTGGGGGATGACTACACCTTC. The complete variable domain, with remaining parts taken from reference TRBV7-4 and TRBJ1-2, reads GAGVSQSPRYKVAKRGRDVALRCDSISGHVTLYWYRQTLGQGSEVLTYSQSDAQRDKSGRPSGRFSAERPERSVSTLKIQRTEQGDSAVYLCPTRVGDDYTFGSGTRLTVV.

This chain links TRBV6-6 with TRBJ1-2; perhaps TRBD1 as D (5 bases). Germline CDR1 reads MNHNY; CDR2 reads SVGAGI (reference sequence). The CDR3 is 12 amino acids. V dropped 8 bases and J dropped 4 bases, with 11 bases sitting between them. CDR3 DNA sequence: TGTGCCAGCGGGGCAGGGAGCTATGGCTACACCTTC. As protein: CASGAGSYGYTF.